A selection of T cell receptor beta chains follows, all from one sample in a study of shared clonotypes between healthy human individuals. Only in-frame clones appear in the TCRdb table, and some are missing; sequencing was by immunoSEQ multiplex PCR. The sample includes roughly 700,000 clones, less than 95% of them seen just once. Sample: memory CD8+ T cells from PBMCs. All receptors come from a young man in good health. Some clones in this sample may be carry-over from other donors' samples. CDR3s include the opening cysteine and the closing phenylalanine or tryptophan.

>TRBJ2-7|TRBV27
CASSPTESYEQYF
>TRBJ2-1|TRBV11-2
CASSSTGTSARDEQFF
>TRBJ2-1|TRBV9
CASSGAGQNEQFF
>TRBJ1-1|TRBV30
CAWSVLWGTEAFF
>TRBJ2-5|TRBV13
CASSLSLAGGIRETQYF
>TRBJ2-7|TRBV7-9
CASSLGGHPIPLEQYF
>TRBJ2-2|TRBV7-8
CASSSPGQNTGELFF
>TRBJ2-1|TRBV2
CASSVGLALRDEQFF
>TRBJ2-1|TRBV9
CASSVVKASGVNEQFF
>TRBJ1-1|TRBV5-5
CASSFYPQGGAEAFF
>TRBJ2-7|TRBV27
CASSSGDRVGEQYF
>TRBJ2-7|TRBV27
CASSLVTSGSYEQYF
>TRBJ1-1|TRBV5-6
CASSFGGEAFF
>TRBJ2-1|TRBV2
CASRNSYEQFF
>TRBJ1-2|TRBV4-1
CASSQTDRGGRGYTF
>TRBJ2-1|TRBV4-3
CASSDRTRSYNEQFF
>TRBJ2-1|TRBV28
CASSLEREATPTYNEQFF
>TRBJ1-2|TRBV7-9
CASSLGDGGHLGYTF
>TRBJ1-5|TRBV19
CASSNVVIRTGWDNQPQHF
>TRBJ2-7|TRBV7-8
CASSPRDSLYEQYF
>TRBJ2-7|TRBV7-9
CASSLARGALYF
>TRBJ2-7|TRBV19
CASSILDSPWEQYF
>TRBJ2-1|TRBV6-6
CASSLPRTEGEQFF
>TRBJ1-1|TRBV6-6
CASGQGQNTEAFF
>TRBJ2-7|TRBV5-6
CASTFGGGSYEQYF
>TRBJ2-7|TRBV7-9
CASSPLGGSGEQYF
>TRBJ1-3|TRBV7-6
CASSSRQAPGNTIYF
>TRBJ1-2|TRBV14
CASSLRALPTDNYGYTF
>TRBJ1-1|TRBV11-2
CASSLGAGRSAFF
>TRBJ2-7|TRBV7-6
CASSLGAGVVYEQYF
>TRBJ2-2|TRBV28
CASSLIFLKPTGELFF
>TRBJ2-3|TRBV27
CASSQPSPLSGTLTDTQYF
>TRBJ2-7|TRBV6-1
CASSEGGNYEQYF
>TRBJ2-7|TRBV5-4
CASSGRSDMSSYEQYF
>TRBJ2-3|TRBV28
CASSFSPSAAWGDTQYF
>TRBJ1-2|TRBV27
CASSAYKAPQYGYTF
>TRBJ2-7|TRBV6-1
CASSEGETYEQYF
>TRBJ2-1|TRBV6-6
CASSYTGVNEQFF
>TRBJ2-4|TRBV27
CASSPTLGQLKYF
>TRBJ2-3|TRBV5-1
CASSLLGIRSTDTQYF
>TRBJ1-4|TRBV28
CASSFKVIGFREKLFF
>TRBJ2-3|TRBV4-2
CASSQDPGEADTQYF
>TRBJ2-1|TRBV6-5
CASSYSVGTLYNEQFF
>TRBJ2-5|TRBV6-5
CASSYDGSGETQYF
>TRBJ1-1|TRBV6-5
CASSYWRGEAFF
>TRBJ1-4|TRBV18
CASSSRPGDLDEKLFF
>TRBJ1-2|TRBV13
CASSTLRGTDPLWKYGYTF
>TRBJ2-1|TRBV28
CASSQDFTPGDEQFF
>TRBJ2-7|TRBV9
CASSPTSGRAYEQYF
>TRBJ2-1|TRBV7-8
CASSLSRGGEQFF
>TRBJ2-1|TRBV6-4
CASSDSRGGGDYNEQFF
>TRBJ1-4|TRBV9
CASSNQGSGNEKLFF
>TRBJ2-7|TRBV28
CASTLDRGLEQYF
>TRBJ2-7|TRBV28
CASSLRGGLQTYEQYF
>TRBJ2-1|TRBV7-3
CASSQLRRGRGDEQFF
>TRBJ2-3|TRBV9
CASRQGATTDTQYF
>TRBJ2-1|TRBV19
CASSIRPLPGNEQFF
>TRBJ1-3|TRBV19
CASSLAPSLSSGNTIYF
>TRBJ1-1|TRBV5-1
CASSWEGEVGNTEAFF